This entry describes one T cell receptor beta chain. This record belongs to a study of radiotherapy plus CTLA-4 blockade in lung cancer. Study overall: Objective responses emerged in about 20% of patients, and 31% attained disease control.

Here immunoSEQ multiplex PCR was the method, and the copy in TCRdb shows in-frame clones only, minus some. The table shows about 60,000 clones, with around 80% occurring only once. Per the germline V gene, CDR1 is ENHRY and CDR2 is SYGVKD. The CDR3 sequence is 14 residues long. V was pared by 8 bases and J by 6 bases, with 7 bases of the junction left unmatched. Sequencing used peripheral blood, obtained from a patient treated with radiotherapy plus ipilimumab. The clonotype comes from a human donor with non-small cell lung cancer who had a partial response to radiotherapy plus ipilimumab. The V and J genes are TRBV10-3 and TRBJ2-2; TRBD2 matches 9 bases. The DNA for the CDR3 is TGTGCCATCGGATCTAGCGGGGACGCCGGGGAGCTGTTTTTT. Its protein product is CAIGSSGDAGELFF.